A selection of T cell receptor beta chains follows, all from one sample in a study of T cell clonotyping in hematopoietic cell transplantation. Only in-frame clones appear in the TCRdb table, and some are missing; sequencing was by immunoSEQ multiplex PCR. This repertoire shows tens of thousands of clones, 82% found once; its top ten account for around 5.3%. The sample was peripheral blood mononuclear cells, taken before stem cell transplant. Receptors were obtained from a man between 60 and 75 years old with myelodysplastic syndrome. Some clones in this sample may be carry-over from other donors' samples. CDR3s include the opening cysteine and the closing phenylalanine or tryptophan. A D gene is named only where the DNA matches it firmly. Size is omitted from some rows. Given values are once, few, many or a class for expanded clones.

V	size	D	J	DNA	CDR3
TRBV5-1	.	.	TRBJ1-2	TGCGCCAGCAGCTTGGGACGGAACGGCGACTATGGCTACACCTTC	CASSLGRNGDYGYTF
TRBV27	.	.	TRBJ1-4	TGTGCCAGCAGTTTGCCAGTAACTAATGAAAAACTGTTTTTT	CASSLPVTNEKLFF
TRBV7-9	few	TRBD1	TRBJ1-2	TGTGCCAGCAGCTCCACGACAGGGATCTATGGCTACACCTTC	CASSSTTGIYGYTF
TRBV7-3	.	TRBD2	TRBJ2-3	TGTGCCAGCAGCCTCGGGGGGGCCTCAAATACGCAGTATTTT	CASSLGGASNTQYF
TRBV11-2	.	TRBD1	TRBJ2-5	TGTGCCAGCAGCTTACACCCAGGGGGTGGAGAGACCCAGTACTTC	CASSLHPGGGETQYF
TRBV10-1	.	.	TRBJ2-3	TGCGCCAGCAGTGCCTCCAGCACAGATACGCAGTATTTT	CASSASSTDTQYF
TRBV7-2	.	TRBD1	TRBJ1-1	TGTGCCAGCAGCTTAGGGACAGGCATTAACACTGAAGCTTTCTTT	CASSLGTGINTEAFF
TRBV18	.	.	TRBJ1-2	TGTGCCAGCTCACCAAGGCAGGGACGTGACGGCTACACCTTC	CASSPRQGRDGYTF
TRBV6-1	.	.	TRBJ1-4	TGTGCCAGCACCGAAGGGCGAGGAATGGATGAAAAACTGTTTTTT	CASTEGRGMDEKLFF
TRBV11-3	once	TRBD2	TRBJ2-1	TGTGCCAGCAGCTTAGCGGGGGGGAGGTACAATGAGCAGTTCTTC	CASSLAGGRYNEQFF
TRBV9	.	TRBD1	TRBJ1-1	TGTGCCAGCAGCGTAGGGGACAGGGGGCTTGCGAACACTGAAGCTTTCTTT	CASSVGDRGLANTEAFF
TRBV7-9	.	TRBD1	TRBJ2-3	TGTGCCAGCACCTCGGACAGGGACACAGATACGCAGTATTTT	CASTSDRDTDTQYF
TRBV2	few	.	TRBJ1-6	TGTGCCAGCAGTGAAACAGGTGACCCTAGAGATTCACCCCTCCACTTT	CASSETGDPRDSPLHF
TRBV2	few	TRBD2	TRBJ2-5	TGTGCCAGCAGCGGGGGGACGGGGGAGACCCAGTACTTC	CASSGGTGETQYF
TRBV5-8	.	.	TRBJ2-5	TGTGCCAGCAGTTTTACAGGGCTTAGCGCAGAGACCCAGTACTTC	CASSFTGLSAETQYF
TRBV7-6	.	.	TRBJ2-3	TGTGCCAGCAGCTCCAGGGAAACAGATACGCAGTATTTT	CASSSRETDTQYF
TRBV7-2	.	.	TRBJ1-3	TGTGCCAGCAGCTTAGGTCTAGGAAACACCATATATTTT	CASSLGLGNTIYF
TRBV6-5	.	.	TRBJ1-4	TGTGCCAGCAGTGTATCCTGGAATGAAAAACTGTTTTTT	CASSVSWNEKLFF
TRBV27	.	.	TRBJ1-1	TGTGCCAGCAGTCGACCAGCACCCCAAGGTGCTTTCTTT	CASSRPAPQGAFF
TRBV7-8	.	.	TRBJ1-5	TGTGCCAGCAGCTCCCAATGGGGGTATGACAATCAGCCCCAGCATTTT	CASSSQWGYDNQPQHF
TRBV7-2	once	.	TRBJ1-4	TGTGCCAGCAGCTTACCAGGACTAAATGAAAAACTGTTTTTT	CASSLPGLNEKLFF
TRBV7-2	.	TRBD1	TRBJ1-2	TGTGCCAGCAGCTTGGGGACAGCTTTTAATTATGGCTACACCTTC	CASSLGTAFNYGYTF
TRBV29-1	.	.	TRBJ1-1	TGCAGCTCGAACTCTGGACTAGAAGCTTTCTTT	CSSNSGLEAFF
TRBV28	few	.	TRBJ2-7	TGTGCCAGCAGAGCAGGGACTTCAAGCTCCTACGAGCAGTACTTC	CASRAGTSSSYEQYF
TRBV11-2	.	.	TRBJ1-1	TGTGCCAGCAGCTTAGAAAAGGGCAGTTCTGAAGCTTTCTTT	CASSLEKGSSEAFF
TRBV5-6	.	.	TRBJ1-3	TGTGCCAGCAGCAAGGACACCTTAAACACCATATATTTT	CASSKDTLNTIYF
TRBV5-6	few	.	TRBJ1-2	TGTGCCAGCAGCTTGAATGGCAGGCCGTATGGCTACACCTTC	CASSLNGRPYGYTF
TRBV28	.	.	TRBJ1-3	TGTGCCAGCAGTTTAATTCCTAAATCTGGAAACACCATATATTTT	CASSLIPKSGNTIYF
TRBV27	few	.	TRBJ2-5	TGTGCCAGCAGTTCCACGGGACTCCAAGAGACCCAGTACTTC	CASSSTGLQETQYF
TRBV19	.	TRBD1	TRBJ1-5	TGTGCCAGCCGGGGACAGGGGACGCCCCAGCATTTT	CASRGQGTPQHF
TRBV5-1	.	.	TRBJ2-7	TGCGCCAGCAGCCCGGAAGGGGTCGGCTCCTACGAGCAGTACTTC	CASSPEGVGSYEQYF
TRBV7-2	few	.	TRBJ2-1	TGTGCCAGCAGCTTAGGTGGCAGAACCTCCTACAATGAGCAGTTCTTC	CASSLGGRTSYNEQFF
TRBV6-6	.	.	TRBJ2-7	TGTGCCAGCAGCACCCTCCCGGCAGGGGTGGACTACGAGCAGTACTTC	CASSTLPAGVDYEQYF
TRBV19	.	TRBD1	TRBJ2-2	TGTGCCAGTAGTCTCAGGACAGGGCCCGGGGAGCTGTTTTTT	CASSLRTGPGELFF
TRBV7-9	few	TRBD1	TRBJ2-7	TGTGCCAGCAGCTACGGGACAGGGATCCCCTACGAGCAGTACTTC	CASSYGTGIPYEQYF
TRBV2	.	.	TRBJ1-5	TGTGCCAGCAGAACCGGGCTAAGCAATCAGCCCCAGCATTTT	CASRTGLSNQPQHF
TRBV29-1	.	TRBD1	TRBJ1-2	TGCAGCGTGGGGATCCTACAGGGGCGCCCCGGGGGCTACACCTTC	CSVGILQGRPGGYTF